The entry that follows covers one T cell receptor (beta chain) sequence. Its target is unknown. With V trimmed by 3 bases and J by 3 bases, 3 bases remained unmatched. The germline V gene has CDR1 SQVTM and CDR2 ANQGSEA. The CDR3 spans 14 residues. The entry originates in a study of cytomegalovirus exposure and HLA in healthy donors. In the study overall: T cells numbering around 190 million yielded 90 million to 140 million unique TCR beta sequences in an earlier analysis. Regarding the study as a whole: Relative to equally common others, HLA-associated TCR beta chains showed greater clonal expansion in a later analysis.

The study ran its PCR with 60 Vbeta and 13 Jbeta primers. Produced via immunoSEQ multiplex PCR; TCRdb's table is partial and in-frame only. The sample features about 35,000 clones, with under 6% in its top ten. The chain uses TRBV29-1 and TRBJ2-7; TRBD2 aligns across 12 bases. The sample taken for sequencing was PBMCs. This TCR was sampled from a woman aged 40-49 years in good health and CMV-seropositive. CDR3 loop: CSVEPTSGSYEQYF. DNA of the CDR3: TGCAGCGTTGAGCCGACTAGCGGGAGCTACGAGCAGTACTTC.